This entry features one TCR beta chain sequence. Trimming removed 1 base at V and 0 bases at J, with 8 bases between. Germline assignment: CDR1 SGHRS and CDR2 YFSETQ. The length of the CDR3 is 14 residues. Authors' methods: Amplified reference gene primers provided the basis for estimating nucleated cell counts. Some clones are missing from TCRdb's copy, which holds only in-frame ones; the method was immunoSEQ multiplex PCR. V, J and clone size reflect that table, while D and trimming were determined from the DNA. In the table there are over 200,000 clones, approximately 83% of which are singletons. This record comes from a study of blood T cell repertoires in COVID-19. Study in general: Material from acute and convalescent COVID-19 was sourced from the United States, Italy and Spain. The cDNA or gDNA used as material had been derived from T cells, B-cell-depleted T cells, or PBMCs.

Sequenced: peripheral blood. The V call is TRBV5-1, the J call TRBJ2-7; D is undetermined. The receptor was derived from a woman aged 40 to 50 with active or convalescent COVID-19. The CDR3, as DNA: TGCGCCAGCAGCTTGCTCTCCAGCTCCTACGAGCAGTACTTC. Translation: CASSLLSSSYEQYF.